This section outlines one T cell receptor (beta chain) sequence together with its context. V was pared by 4 bases and J by 3 bases, with 12 bases of the junction left unmatched. The length of the CDR3 is 17 residues. CDR1 is SGHRS, CDR2 YFSETQ, per germline. The data originate from a study of memory CD8 T cells in hepatitis C reinfection. Assay used: immunoSEQ multiplex PCR; TCRdb lists only in-frame clones, some missing. Seen here are under 60,000 clones, about 90% observed once, and the top ten hold over 0.95%. Sample time point: pre-reinfection, 55 to 20 weeks before reinfection detection. No in vitro expansion preceded TCR sequencing of the sorted cells. A couple of donors provided sorted CD3+ CD8+ CD45RO- naive CD8 T cells at all three reinfection time points.

The chain employs TRBV5-1 and TRBJ1-4; 7 positions match TRBD1. Sequencing was done on a sample of naive CD8+ T cells sorted from blood. This TCR came from a man between 18 and 35 years old with hepatitis C virus infection. In nucleotides, the CDR3 is TGCGCCAGCAGCCTGAATTCCAACAGGGGTGCTAATGAAAAACTGTTTTTT. As protein: CASSLNSNRGANEKLFF.